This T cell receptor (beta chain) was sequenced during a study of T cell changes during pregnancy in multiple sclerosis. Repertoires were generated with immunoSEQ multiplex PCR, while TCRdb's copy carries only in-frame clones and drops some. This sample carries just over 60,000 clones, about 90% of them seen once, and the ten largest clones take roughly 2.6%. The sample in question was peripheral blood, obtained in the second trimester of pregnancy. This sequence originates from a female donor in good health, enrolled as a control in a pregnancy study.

CDR3: CSGRLAVNTGELFF. The CDR3 coding sequence is TGCAGCGGGCGACTAGCGGTAAACACCGGGGAGCTGTTTTTT. The genes are TRBV29-1 and TRBJ2-2; 9 bases agree with TRBD2. Germline trimming cut 7 bases from V and 2 bases from J; bases unmatched to any gene: 5. The CDR3 totals 14 residues. Germline lookup yields CDR1 SQVTM and CDR2 ANQGSEA.